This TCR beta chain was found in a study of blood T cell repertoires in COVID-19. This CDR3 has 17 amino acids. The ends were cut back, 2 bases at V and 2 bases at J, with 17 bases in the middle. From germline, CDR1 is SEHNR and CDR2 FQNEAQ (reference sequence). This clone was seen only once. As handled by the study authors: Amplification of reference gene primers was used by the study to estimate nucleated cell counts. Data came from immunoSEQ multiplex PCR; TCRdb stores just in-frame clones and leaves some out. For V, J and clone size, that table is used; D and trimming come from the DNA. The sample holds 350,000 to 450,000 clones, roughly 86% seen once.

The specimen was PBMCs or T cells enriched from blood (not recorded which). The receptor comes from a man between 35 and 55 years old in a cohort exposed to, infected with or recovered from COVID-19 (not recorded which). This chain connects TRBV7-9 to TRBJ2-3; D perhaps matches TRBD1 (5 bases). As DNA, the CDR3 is TGTGCCAGCAGCTTAATAATAGGAACAGGACCCACAGATACGCAGTATTTT. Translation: CASSLIIGTGPTDTQYF.